This T cell receptor beta chain was captured by sequencing in a study of blood T cell repertoires in COVID-19. Overall study context: COVID-19 samples from acute and convalescent phases originated in the United States, Italy and Spain. From T cells, B-cell-depleted T cells, or PBMCs came the material, which was cDNA or gDNA.

This clone was seen only once. Germline lookup yields CDR1 MNHEY and CDR2 SVGAGI. V shed 2 bases and J shed 5 bases, with 6 bases lying between them. This CDR3 is 13 amino acids long. TCRdb keeps only in-frame clones here, not all; method: immunoSEQ multiplex PCR. The sample consists of about 80,000 clones, around 78% of them appearing once. The receptor was isolated from a human donor in a cohort sampled during active COVID-19. What was sequenced was peripheral blood. The chain couples TRBV6-5 to TRBJ1-4; no definite D call. The CDR3 sequence: CASSYDGNEKLFF. The CDR3 DNA follows: TGTGCCAGCAGTTACGACGGGAATGAAAAACTGTTTTTT.